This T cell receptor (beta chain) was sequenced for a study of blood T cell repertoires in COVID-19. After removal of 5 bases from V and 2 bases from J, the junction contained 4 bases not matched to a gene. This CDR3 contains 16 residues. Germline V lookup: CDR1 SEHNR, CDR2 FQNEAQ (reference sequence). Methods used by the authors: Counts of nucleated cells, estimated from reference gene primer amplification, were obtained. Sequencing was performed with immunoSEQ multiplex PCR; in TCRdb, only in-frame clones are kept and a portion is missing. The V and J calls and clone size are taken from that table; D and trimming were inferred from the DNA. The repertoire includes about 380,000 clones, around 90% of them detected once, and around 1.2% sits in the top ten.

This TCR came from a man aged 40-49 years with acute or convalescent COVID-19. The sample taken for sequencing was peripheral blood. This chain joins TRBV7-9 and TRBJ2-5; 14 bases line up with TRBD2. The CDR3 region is CASSPRTSGRQETQYF. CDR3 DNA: TGTGCCAGCAGCCCCCGGACTAGCGGGAGGCAAGAGACCCAGTACTTC.